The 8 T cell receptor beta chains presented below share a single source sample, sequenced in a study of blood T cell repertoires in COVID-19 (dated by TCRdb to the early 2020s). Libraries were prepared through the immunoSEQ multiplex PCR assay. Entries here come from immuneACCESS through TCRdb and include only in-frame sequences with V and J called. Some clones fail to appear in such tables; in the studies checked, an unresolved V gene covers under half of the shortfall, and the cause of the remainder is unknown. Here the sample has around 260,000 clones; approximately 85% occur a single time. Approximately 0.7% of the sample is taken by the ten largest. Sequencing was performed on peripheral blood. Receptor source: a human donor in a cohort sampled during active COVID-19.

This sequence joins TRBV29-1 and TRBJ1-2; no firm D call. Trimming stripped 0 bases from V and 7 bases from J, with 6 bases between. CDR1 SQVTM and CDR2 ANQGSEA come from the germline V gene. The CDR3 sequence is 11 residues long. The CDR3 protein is CSVEDPLGYTF. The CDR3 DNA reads TGCAGCGTTGAAGATCCACTTGGCTACACCTTC.

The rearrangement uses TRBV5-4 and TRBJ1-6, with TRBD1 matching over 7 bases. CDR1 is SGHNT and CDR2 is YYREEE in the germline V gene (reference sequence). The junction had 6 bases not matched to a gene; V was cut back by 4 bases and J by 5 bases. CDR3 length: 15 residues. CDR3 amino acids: CASSLRTGDNSPLHF. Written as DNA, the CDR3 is TGTGCCAGCAGCCTGCGGACAGGCGATAATTCACCCCTCCACTTT.

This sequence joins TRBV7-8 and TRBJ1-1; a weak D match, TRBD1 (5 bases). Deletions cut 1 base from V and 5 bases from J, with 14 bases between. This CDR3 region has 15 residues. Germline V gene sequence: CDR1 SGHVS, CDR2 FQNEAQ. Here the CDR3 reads CASSLVHSPGTEAFF. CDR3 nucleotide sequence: TGTGCCAGCAGCTTAGTACATTCACCAGGGACTGAAGCTTTCTTT. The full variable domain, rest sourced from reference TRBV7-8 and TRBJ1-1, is GAGVSQSPRYKVAKRGQDVALRCDPISGHVSLFWYQQALGQGPEFLTYFQNEAQLDKSGLPSDRFFAERPEGSVSTLKIQRTQQEDSAVYLCASSLVHSPGTEAFFGQGTRLTVV.

CDR3: CASRRTSGGGNEQFF. CDR3 in DNA: TGTGCCAGCAGAAGGACTAGCGGGGGGGGGAATGAGCAGTTCTTC. This chain links TRBV6-5 with TRBJ2-1; 15 bases align to TRBD2. V shed 6 bases and J 7 bases; nucleotides not matched to a gene: 4. The CDR3 consists of 15 residues. The germline V gene has CDR1 MNHEY and CDR2 SVGAGI.

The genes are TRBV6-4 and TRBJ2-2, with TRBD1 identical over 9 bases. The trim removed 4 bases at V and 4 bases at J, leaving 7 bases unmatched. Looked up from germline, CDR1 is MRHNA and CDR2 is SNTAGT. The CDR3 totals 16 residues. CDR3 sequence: CASSVYRGQVTGELFF. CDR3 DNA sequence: TGTGCCAGCAGTGTATACAGGGGGCAGGTCACCGGGGAGCTGTTTTTT.

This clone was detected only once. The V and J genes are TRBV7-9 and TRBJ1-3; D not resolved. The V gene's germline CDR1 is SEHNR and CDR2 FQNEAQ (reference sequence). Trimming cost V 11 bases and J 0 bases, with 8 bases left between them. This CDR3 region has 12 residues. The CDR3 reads CAPFVSGNTIYF. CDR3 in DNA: TGTGCCCCCTTCGTCTCTGGAAACACCATATATTTT.

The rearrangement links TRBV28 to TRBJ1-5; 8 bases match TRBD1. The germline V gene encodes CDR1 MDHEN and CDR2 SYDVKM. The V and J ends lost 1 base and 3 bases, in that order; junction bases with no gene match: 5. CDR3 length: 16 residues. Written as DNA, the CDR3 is TGTGCCAGCAGTTTATTCAGGACAGGGCCCAATCAGCCCCAGCATTTT. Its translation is CASSLFRTGPNQPQHF.

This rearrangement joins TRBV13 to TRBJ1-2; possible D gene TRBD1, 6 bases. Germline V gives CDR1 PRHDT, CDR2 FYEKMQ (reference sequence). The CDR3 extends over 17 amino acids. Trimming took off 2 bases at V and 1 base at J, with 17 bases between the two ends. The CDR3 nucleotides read TGTGCCAGCAGCTTATCCCCTAAGACAGGTGTTAACTATGGCTACACCTTC. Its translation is CASSLSPKTGVNYGYTF.